The text below deals with one TCR beta chain. The germline CDR1 and CDR2 sequences are SQVTM and ANQGSEA. The CDR3 runs to 13 residues. V gave up 4 bases and J gave up 4 bases, with 13 bases separating them. The protocol was immunoSEQ multiplex PCR, while the TCRdb copy is restricted to in-frame clones and leaves out a portion. The sample records roughly 300,000 clones, 76% being singletons. The data originate from a study of cytotoxic CD8 clonotypes in ibrutinib-treated CLL. Study-wide context: The patient breakdown showed ten to eleven relapsed/refractory and under 16 treatment-naive cases, with some 18 IGHV unmutated.

The rearrangement uses TRBV29-1 and TRBJ1-2; D is unclear. Sequencing was performed on PBMCs, taken at disease progression, from a patient treated with ibrutinib. The source is a human donor with chronic lymphocytic leukemia. CDR3 residues: CSVVSYGIYGYTF. In DNA form, the CDR3 reads TGCAGCGTTGTTAGTTACGGAATCTATGGCTACACCTTC.